Each of the 21 T cell receptor beta chains below was sequenced from the same sample in a study of blood T cell repertoires in COVID-19. Only in-frame clones appear in the TCRdb table, and some are missing; sequencing was by immunoSEQ multiplex PCR. The sample has around 240,000 clones, about 79% seen once. The sequenced sample was peripheral blood. These TCRs come from a woman aged 40 to 49 who had recovered from COVID-19.

The V call is TRBV7-9, the J call TRBJ1-1; 11 bases are shared with TRBD1. The trim removed 6 bases at V and 1 base at J, leaving 4 bases unmatched. Germline loops: CDR1 SEHNR, CDR2 FQNEAQ (reference sequence). This CDR3 contains 15 residues. The CDR3 region is CASRPGQGENTEAFF. The CDR3 DNA sequence: TGTGCCAGCAGACCGGGACAGGGGGAGAACACTGAAGCTTTCTTT.

The chain is built from TRBV5-6 and TRBJ2-4; 7 bases line up with TRBD1. V was clipped by 5 bases and J by 2 bases; unmatched bases: 4. The germline CDR1 and CDR2 sequences are SGHDT and YYEEEE. The CDR3 totals 14 residues. The CDR3 nucleotides are TGTGCCAGCAGTCGACAGGGTACCAAAAACATTCAGTACTTC. Encoded protein: CASSRQGTKNIQYF.

The V gene is TRBV4-3, the J gene TRBJ1-5; a possible D gene is TRBD1 (6 bases). Germline V gene lookup returns CDR1 LGHNA and CDR2 YSLEER. V was trimmed by 4 bases and J by 3 bases, leaving 10 bases between them. The CDR3 runs to 14 residues. The DNA of the CDR3 is TGCGCCAGCAGCCCAGGGGTAATCAATCAGCCCCAGCATTTT. This sequence encodes CASSPGVINQPQHF.

The J gene is TRBJ1-1, the V gene TRBV29-1; TRBD1 might be the D (5 bases). Germline CDR1 SQVTM, CDR2 ANQGSEA. CDR3 length equals 14 residues. The V and J ends lost 7 bases and 1 base respectively, with 16 bases between them. This CDR3 is CSGWDFAANTEAFF. The CDR3 DNA is TGCAGCGGCTGGGACTTCGCGGCGAACACTGAAGCTTTCTTT.

The chain combines TRBV11-2 with TRBJ2-5; tentative D call: TRBD2 (6 bases). Between the trimmed V and J ends, which lost 5 bases and 4 bases, there was a span of 17 bases. Per germline, CDR1 SGHAT and CDR2 FQNNGV. The CDR3 totals 15 residues. In nucleotides, the CDR3 is TGTGCCAGCAGCCCGTTACTAGCCGGGTTAGAGACCCAGTACTTC. Translating gives CASSPLLAGLETQYF.

The gene calls are TRBV15 and TRBJ2-1; perhaps TRBD1 as D (5 bases). V shed 0 bases and J shed 6 bases, with 15 bases lying between them. Germline lookup yields CDR1 LNHNV and CDR2 YYDKDF (reference sequence). The CDR3 has 16 residues. CDR3 amino acids: CATSRDRSQGPNEQFF. CDR3 sequence (DNA): TGTGCCACCAGCAGAGATAGGTCCCAGGGTCCCAATGAGCAGTTCTTC.

V is TRBV10-2 and J is TRBJ1-1, with 8 nucleotides matching TRBD1. Looked up from germline, CDR1 is WSHSY and CDR2 is SAAADI. The CDR3 sequence is 15 residues long. The V gene end was trimmed by 7 bases and the J gene end by 1 base; junction bases not matched to a gene: 8. Here the CDR3 DNA reads TGCGCCAGCAAGGGACAGGAGGGGGAGAACACTGAAGCTTTCTTT. Its protein is CASKGQEGENTEAFF.

V is TRBV29-1 and J is TRBJ1-2; tentative D call: TRBD1 (5 bases). Germline CDR1 and CDR2: SQVTM and ANQGSEA. Trimming shortened V by 4 bases and J by 4 bases, and 13 bases separated the two germline ends. This CDR3 contains 13 residues. The CDR3 DNA reads TGCAGCGTTGGGGATACAGGAAGCTATGGCTACACCTTC. Amino acid sequence: CSVGDTGSYGYTF.

The V and J genes are TRBV5-4 and TRBJ2-1; 9 nucleotides line up with TRBD1. After removal of 4 bases from V and 3 bases from J, the junction contained 5 bases not matched to a gene. Per the germline V gene, CDR1 is SGHNT and CDR2 is YYREEE (reference sequence). The CDR3 covers 15 residues. The CDR3: CASSEPGQGYNEQFF. The CDR3 nucleotides read TGTGCCAGCAGCGAACCGGGACAGGGCTACAATGAGCAGTTCTTC.

This clone appeared a few times. The V and J genes are TRBV6-5 and TRBJ1-5; D call uncertain. Trimming removed 0 bases from V and 2 bases from J, with 8 bases in between. CDR1 and CDR2 from the germline V gene are MNHEY and SVGAGI. The CDR3 has 15 amino acids. CDR3 coding DNA: TGTGCCAGCAGTTACTCGAAGAGCCGCAATCAGCCCCAGCATTTT. It encodes CASSYSKSRNQPQHF.

The genes are TRBV7-2 and TRBJ1-1; 11 positions match TRBD1. The CDR3 extends over 15 amino acids. Germline CDR1 reads SGHTA; CDR2 reads FQGNSA. V lost 5 bases and J lost 5; bases outside the gene matches: 7. The CDR3 loop reads CASSRRTGGVTEAFF. CDR3 DNA sequence: TGTGCCAGCAGCCGTAGGACAGGGGGCGTTACTGAAGCTTTCTTT.

V usage is TRBV21-1 and J usage is TRBJ1-1; the D call in the table, TRBD1, was not verified against the DNA. TRBV21-1 is a documented pseudogene. The CDR3 totals 13 residues. The CDR3 coding sequence is TGTGCCAGCAGCAAACGGACAGGGGAATTGCCTTTCTTT. It codes for CASSKRTGELPFF.

This clone was counted only a few times. This chain links TRBV27 with TRBJ1-2; 8 bases match TRBD1. The CDR3 length is 14 residues. Germline CDR1 and CDR2: MNHEY and SMNVEV (reference sequence). V trimming: 6 bases; J trimming: 5 bases; junction bases outside the gene matches: 8. DNA for the CDR3: TGTGCCAGCAGAAGGACAGGGTTTGAGTATGGCTACACCTTC. Encoded protein: CASRRTGFEYGYTF.

CDR3 region: CASSFPSADTDTQYF. CDR3 bases: TGTGCCAGCAGCTTTCCGAGCGCAGACACAGATACGCAGTATTTT. This chain links TRBV5-8 with TRBJ2-3; D gene unclear. Germline lookup yields CDR1 SGHTS and CDR2 YDEGEE. The CDR3 has 15 amino acids. Trimming removed 2 bases at V and 2 bases at J, with 12 bases between.

V is TRBV5-1 and J is TRBJ2-7, with D possibly matching TRBD2 (5 bases). The CDR3 extends over 14 amino acids. Germline V gives CDR1 SGHRS, CDR2 YFSETQ. The V end lost 4 bases, the J end lost 5 bases, and 16 bases lay between the germline ends. The CDR3 reads CASSPGPGGHEQYF. The CDR3, as DNA: TGCGCCAGCAGCCCCGGACCGGGCGGGCACGAGCAGTACTTC.

The rearrangement uses TRBV2 and TRBJ2-5; 11 bases fit TRBD2. J lost 5 bases, V lost 5 bases, and 4 bases had no gene match. The CDR3 loop spans 14 amino acids. Germline V gene data show CDR1 as SNHLY and CDR2 as FYNNEI. The CDR3 region has the DNA TGTGCCAGCAGTCCTAGCGGGGGGCGCGAGACCCAGTACTTC. This codes for CASSPSGGRETQYF.

This rearrangement joins TRBV18 to TRBJ2-1; 9 nucleotides line up with TRBD1. J was trimmed by 1 base and V by 5 bases; bases with no gene match: 3. This CDR3 spans 15 amino acids. Germline V lookup: CDR1 KGHSH, CDR2 LQKENI. The CDR3 reads CASSNRGLSYNEQFF. CDR3 coding DNA: TGTGCCAGCTCAAACAGGGGGCTTTCCTACAATGAGCAGTTCTTC.

The J gene is TRBJ1-2, the V gene TRBV18, with D possibly matching TRBD1 (6 bases). The CDR3 is made up of 16 amino acids. Trimming took 3 bases from V and 3 from J, leaving 17 bases between them. Germline V gene data show CDR1 as KGHSH and CDR2 as LQKENI. The CDR3 spells CASSPIHQGGDYGYTF. CDR3 bases: TGTGCCAGCTCACCTATCCACCAAGGGGGTGACTATGGCTACACCTTC.

The chain couples TRBV5-1 to TRBJ1-4, with D hard to call. Deletions cut 0 bases from V and 0 bases from J, with 12 bases between. Germline assignment: CDR1 SGHRS and CDR2 YFSETQ. This CDR3 is 17 amino acids long. The CDR3 DNA reads TGCGCCAGCAGCTTGGATCTGGGAGGCTCAACTAATGAAAAACTGTTTTTT. Translating gives CASSLDLGGSTNEKLFF.

The chain is built from TRBV30 and TRBJ2-3, with 15 bases that match TRBD2. Germline V CDR1 and CDR2: GTSNPN, SVGIG (reference sequence). This CDR3 region has 16 residues. Losses at the gene ends were 3 bases for V and 10 bases for J; bases not matched to a gene: 11. The CDR3 region is CAWSDGLAGGSEPQYF. Here the CDR3 DNA reads TGTGCCTGGAGCGATGGACTAGCGGGGGGGTCTGAGCCGCAGTATTTT. Combining the CDR3 with reference TRBV30 and TRBJ2-3 gives the whole variable domain SQTIHQWPATLVQPVGSPLSLECTVEGTSNPNLYWYRQAAGRGLQLLFYSVGIGQISSEVPQNLSASRPQDRQFILSSKKLLLSDSGFYLCAWSDGLAGGSEPQYFGPGTRLTVL.

The chain is built from TRBV19 and TRBJ1-1; D gene ambiguous. Trimming shortened V by 5 bases and J by 1 base, and 11 bases separated the two germline ends. Germline V gives CDR1 LNHDA, CDR2 SQIVND (reference sequence). The CDR3 is 14 amino acids. The CDR3 loop is CASSSRGGNTEAFF. The CDR3, as DNA: TGTGCCAGTAGTTCTCGGGGAGGGAACACTGAAGCTTTCTTT.